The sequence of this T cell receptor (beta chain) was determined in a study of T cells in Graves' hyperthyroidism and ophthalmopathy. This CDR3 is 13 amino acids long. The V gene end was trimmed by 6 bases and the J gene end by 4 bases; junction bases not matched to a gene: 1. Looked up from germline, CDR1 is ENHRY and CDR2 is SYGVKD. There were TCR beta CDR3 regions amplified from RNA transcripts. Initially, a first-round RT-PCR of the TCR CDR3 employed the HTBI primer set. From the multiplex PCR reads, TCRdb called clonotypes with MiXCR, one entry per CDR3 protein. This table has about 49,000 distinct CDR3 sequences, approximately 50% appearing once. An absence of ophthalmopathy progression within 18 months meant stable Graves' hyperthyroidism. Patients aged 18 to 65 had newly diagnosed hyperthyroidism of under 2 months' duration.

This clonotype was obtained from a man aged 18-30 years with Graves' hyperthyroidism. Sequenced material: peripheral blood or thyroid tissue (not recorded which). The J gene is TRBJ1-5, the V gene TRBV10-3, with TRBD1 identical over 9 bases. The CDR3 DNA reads TGTGCCATCAGGGACAGGGGTAATCAGCCCCAGCATTTT. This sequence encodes CAIRDRGNQPQHF.